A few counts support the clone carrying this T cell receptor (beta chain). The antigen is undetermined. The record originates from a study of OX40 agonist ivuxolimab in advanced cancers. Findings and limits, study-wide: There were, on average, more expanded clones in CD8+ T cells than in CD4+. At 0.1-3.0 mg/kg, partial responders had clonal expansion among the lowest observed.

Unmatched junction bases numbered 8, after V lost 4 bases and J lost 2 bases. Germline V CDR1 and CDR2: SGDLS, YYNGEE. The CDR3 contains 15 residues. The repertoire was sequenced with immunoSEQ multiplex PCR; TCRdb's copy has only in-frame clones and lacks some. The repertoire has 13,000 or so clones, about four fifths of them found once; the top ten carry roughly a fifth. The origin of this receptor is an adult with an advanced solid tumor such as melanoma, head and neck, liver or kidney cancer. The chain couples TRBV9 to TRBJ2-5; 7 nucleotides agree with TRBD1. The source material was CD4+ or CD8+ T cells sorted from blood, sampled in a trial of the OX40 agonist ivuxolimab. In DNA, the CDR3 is TGTGCCAGCAGCCCTCGGGACAGACAACAAGAGACCCAGTACTTC. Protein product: CASSPRDRQQETQYF.